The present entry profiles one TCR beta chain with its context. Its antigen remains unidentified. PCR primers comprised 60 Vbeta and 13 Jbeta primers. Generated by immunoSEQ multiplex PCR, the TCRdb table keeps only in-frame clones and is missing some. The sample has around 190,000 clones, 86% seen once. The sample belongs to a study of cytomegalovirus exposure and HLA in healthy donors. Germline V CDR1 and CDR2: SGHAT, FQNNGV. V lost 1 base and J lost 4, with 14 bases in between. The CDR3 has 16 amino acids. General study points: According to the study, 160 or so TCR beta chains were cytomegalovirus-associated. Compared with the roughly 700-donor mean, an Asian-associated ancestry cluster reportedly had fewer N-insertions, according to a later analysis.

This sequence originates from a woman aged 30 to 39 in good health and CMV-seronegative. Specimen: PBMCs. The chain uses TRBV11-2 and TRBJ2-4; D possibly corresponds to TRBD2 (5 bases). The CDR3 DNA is TGTGCCAGCAGCTTAGGAACGAGGGTTTTGAAAAACATTCAGTACTTC. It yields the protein CASSLGTRVLKNIQYF.